This entry features one TCR beta chain sequence. The antigen remains undetermined. Both 60 Vbeta primers and 13 Jbeta primers went into the PCR. The data were produced by immunoSEQ multiplex PCR, yet TCRdb's version contains in-frame clones alone and is incomplete. The sample lists roughly 150,000 clones, 60% to 80% occurring once. The entry originates in a study of cytomegalovirus exposure and HLA in healthy donors. Points from the study as a whole: 164 TCR beta chains were listed as cytomegalovirus-associated. Previously analyzed data showed that most TCR beta V segments were productive at a frequency of about 90% or about 30%.

Per the germline V gene, CDR1 is MNHNS and CDR2 is SASEGT. The CDR3 contains 14 residues. Trimming cost V 0 bases and J 3 bases, with 8 bases left between them. The clonotype originates from a woman aged 25 to 39 in good health and CMV-seronegative. J is TRBJ1-2 and V is TRBV6-1; D not resolved. Specimen: PBMCs. The CDR3 protein is CASSEAAEDYGYTF. The CDR3 nucleotides read TGTGCCAGCAGTGAAGCGGCAGAAGACTATGGCTACACCTTC.